The 10 T cell receptor beta chains below come from one sample, sequenced in a study of cytomegalovirus exposure and HLA in healthy donors. The PCR was carried out with 60 Vbeta primers and 13 Jbeta primers. Assay: immunoSEQ multiplex PCR; the TCRdb copy retains only in-frame clones and omits some. The table records more than 200,000 clones, almost 80% of them present only once. The sequencing input was PBMCs. These receptors all come from a man younger than 30 in good health and CMV-seronegative.

J is TRBJ2-3 and V is TRBV7-9; D is perhaps TRBD1 (5 bases). The germline V gene encodes CDR1 SEHNR and CDR2 FQNEAQ (reference sequence). The length of the CDR3 is 12 residues. With 5 bases removed from V and 10 bases from J, the gap between germline ends came to 13 bases. CDR3 loop: CASSPDSSPQYF. CDR3 sequence (DNA): TGTGCCAGCAGCCCCGACAGTTCCCCGCAGTATTTT.

This clone was counted a few times. V is TRBV19 and J is TRBJ1-2, with D perhaps TRBD1 (6 bases). V lost 8 bases and J 8 bases, leaving 18 bases between the germline ends. The CDR3 length is 13 residues. The germline V gene encodes CDR1 LNHDA and CDR2 SQIVND (reference sequence). In DNA, the CDR3 is TGTGCCAGTTCTATACAGGGTTTGGAGGGCTACACCTTC. As protein: CASSIQGLEGYTF.

This clone was seen just once. The chain uses TRBV2 and TRBJ2-2, with TRBD1 matching over 9 bases. Germline values: CDR1 SNHLY, CDR2 FYNNEI. The CDR3 sequence is 14 residues long. CDR3 coding DNA: TGTGCGACACAGTCCGGGACAGGGACCGGGGAGCTGTTTTTT. Protein: CATQSGTGTGELFF.

V usage is TRBV2 and J usage is TRBJ1-2; D is possibly TRBD1 (6 bases). Germline V CDR1 and CDR2: SNHLY, FYNNEI. This CDR3 has 14 residues. With 4 bases removed from V and 7 bases from J, the gap between germline ends came to 16 bases. CDR3 nucleotides: TGTGCCAGCAGTGTTGGACAGAATATGGGTGGCTACACCTTC. This translates into CASSVGQNMGGYTF.

The chain uses TRBV19 and TRBJ1-5; D ambiguous. Germline CDR1 LNHDA, CDR2 SQIVND (reference sequence). CDR3 length equals 14 residues. V was shortened by 0 bases and J by 6 bases, with 9 bases between the two germline ends. The CDR3 region has the DNA TGTGCCAGTAGTATAGAGGGCCTGGTTCAGCCCCAGCATTTT. This encodes CASSIEGLVQPQHF.

V and J are TRBV9 and TRBJ2-7; D might be TRBD1 (6 bases). The CDR3 is 15 amino acids. Trimming removed 4 bases from V and 3 bases from J, with 17 bases in between. Per germline, CDR1 SGDLS and CDR2 YYNGEE. Here the CDR3 DNA reads TGTGCCAGCAGCCCCGAGGGGGTATCCGGCTACGAGCAGTACTTC. Amino acid sequence: CASSPEGVSGYEQYF.

The V and J genes are TRBV9 and TRBJ2-3; the match to TRBD2 covers 9 bases. CDR1 and CDR2 (germline): SGDLS, YYNGEE. Trimming removed 3 bases from V and 5 bases from J; junction bases left unmatched: 10. The CDR3 extends over 16 amino acids. The CDR3 reads CASSAFLAGRGDTQYF. The CDR3 DNA sequence: TGTGCCAGCAGCGCGTTCCTAGCGGGGCGAGGAGATACGCAGTATTTT. The whole variable domain, remainder taken from reference TRBV9 and TRBJ2-3, is DSGVTQTPKHLITATGQRVTLRCSPRSGDLSVYWYQQSLDQGLQFLIQYYNGEERAKGNILERFSAQQFPDLHSELNLSSLELGDSALYFCASSAFLAGRGDTQYFGPGTRLTVL.

This chain links TRBV11-2 with TRBJ2-1; tentative D call: TRBD1 (5 bases). The CDR3 is 13 residues long. Trimming shortened V by 5 bases and J by 10 bases, and 15 bases separated the two germline ends. CDR1 is SGHAT, CDR2 FQNNGV, per germline. The CDR3 nucleotides are TGTGCCAGCAGCAATAGGGGATCAAGCGAGCAGTTCTTC. Protein: CASSNRGSSEQFF. The full variable domain, its missing parts supplied by reference TRBV11-2 and TRBJ2-1, is EAGVAQSPRYKIIEKRQSVAFWCNPISGHATLYWYQQILGQGPKLLIQFQNNGVVDDSQLPKDRFSAERLKGVDSTLKIQPAKLEDSAVYLCASSNRGSSEQFFGPGTRLTVL.

The CDR3 DNA follows: TGTGCCAGCAGTTACGCTAGCGGGGGGATCACAGATACGCAGTATTTT. Translating gives CASSYASGGITDTQYF. The chain employs TRBV6-5 and TRBJ2-3; 11 bases fit TRBD2. Germline CDR1 and CDR2: MNHEY and SVGAGI. V lost 2 bases and J lost 2; bases outside the gene matches: 3. This CDR3 is built from 16 residues.

The V gene is TRBV5-1, the J gene TRBJ2-5, with 10 bases aligning to TRBD1. Germline values: CDR1 SGHRS, CDR2 YFSETQ. V dropped 1 base and J dropped 1; count of bases not matched to a gene: 10. The CDR3 spans 18 residues. In DNA, the CDR3 is TGCGCCAGCAGCTTGTTGGGATACCGGACAGGGGGCCAAGAGACCCAGTACTTC. It translates to CASSLLGYRTGGQETQYF.